One and the same sample provided the 15 T cell receptor beta chains below, sequenced in a study of T cell changes during pregnancy in multiple sclerosis. Sequencing used immunoSEQ multiplex PCR; TCRdb keeps in-frame clones, though not all of them. Counted here are tens of thousands of clones, 88% occurring once; the ten biggest clones make up about 1.7%. The input for sequencing was peripheral blood, taken in the first trimester of pregnancy. Receptors were obtained from a female donor with multiple sclerosis, enrolled in a pregnancy study.

The chain employs TRBV2 and TRBJ2-4; a weak D match, TRBD2 (6 bases). V lost 4 bases, J lost 9 bases, and 19 bases lay in between. Germline values: CDR1 SNHLY, CDR2 FYNNEI. The CDR3 totals 15 residues. CDR3 residues: CASSVNFGGNSIQYF. The CDR3 DNA sequence: TGTGCCAGCAGTGTTAATTTTGGAGGGAACAGCATTCAGTACTTC.

V gene TRBV27 combines with J gene TRBJ1-5; 12 bases are a match to TRBD1. The V and J ends lost 6 bases and 6 bases, in that order; junction bases with no gene match: 9. The CDR3 sequence is 16 residues long. Germline assignment: CDR1 MNHEY and CDR2 SMNVEV (reference sequence). The CDR3 region is CASSSGTGGAFQPQHF. Here the CDR3 DNA reads TGTGCCAGCAGCTCCGGGACAGGGGGCGCGTTTCAGCCCCAGCATTTT.

V usage is TRBV11-2 and J usage is TRBJ1-1; tentative D call: TRBD1 (6 bases). Trimming pared 0 bases from V and 4 bases from J, leaving 9 bases between. In germline, CDR1 is SGHAT, CDR2 FQNNGV. This CDR3 is 14 amino acids long. This chain's CDR3 is CASSLDQGGTEAFF. CDR3 coding DNA: TGTGCCAGCAGCTTAGATCAAGGGGGCACTGAAGCTTTCTTT.

The chain links TRBV28 to TRBJ2-1; D might be TRBD1 (5 bases). With 6 bases removed from V and 6 bases from J, the gap between germline ends came to 18 bases. The CDR3 runs to 15 residues. Germline CDR1 is MDHEN and CDR2 is SYDVKM. CDR3 coding DNA: TGTGCCAGCAGCTCCCCCGACAGTCACGGCAATGAGCAGTTCTTC. Translation: CASSSPDSHGNEQFF.

The chain carries TRBV30 and TRBJ2-6; D remains ambiguous. Per the germline V gene, CDR1 is GTSNPN and CDR2 is SVGIG (reference sequence). V was cut by 5 bases and J by 0 bases, with 5 bases left in between. This CDR3 spans 13 amino acids. The CDR3 DNA follows: TGTGCCTGGTCAAACTCTGGGGCCAACGTCCTGACTTTC. It specifies CAWSNSGANVLTF. Combining the CDR3 with reference TRBV30 and TRBJ2-6 gives the whole variable domain SQTIHQWPATLVQPVGSPLSLECTVEGTSNPNLYWYRQAAGRGLQLLFYSVGIGQISSEVPQNLSASRPQDRQFILSSKKLLLSDSGFYLCAWSNSGANVLTFGAGSRLTVL.

J is TRBJ2-7 and V is TRBV5-1; 15 bases are a match to TRBD2. V gave up 5 bases and J gave up 0 bases; unmatched junction bases: 3. This CDR3 has 16 residues. Germline lookup yields CDR1 SGHRS and CDR2 YFSETQ. The CDR3 here is CASSGTSGRSSYEQYF. The CDR3, as DNA: TGCGCCAGCAGTGGGACTAGCGGGAGGAGCTCCTACGAGCAGTACTTC.

The genes are TRBV28 and TRBJ1-2; D is unclear. CDR3 size: 13 residues. Deletions cut 3 bases from V and 4 bases from J, with 9 bases between. Germline V gives CDR1 MDHEN, CDR2 SYDVKM. The CDR3 bases are TGTGCCAGCAGTTTTTGGGGAGGCTATGGCTACACCTTC. This translates into CASSFWGGYGYTF.

The chain recombines TRBV25-1 with TRBJ2-5, with 7 positions matching TRBD1. Trimming removed 5 bases from V and 1 base from J; junction bases left unmatched: 10. This CDR3 contains 16 residues. The germline V gene encodes CDR1 MGHDK and CDR2 SYGVNS. The CDR3 here is CASSTQDRRFQETQYF. The CDR3 DNA is TGTGCCAGCAGTACACAGGACAGGCGATTCCAAGAGACCCAGTACTTC. The complete variable domain, with remaining parts taken from reference TRBV25-1 and TRBJ2-5, reads EADIYQTPRYLVIGTGKKITLECSQTMGHDKMYWYQQDPGMELHLIHYSYGVNSTEKGDLSSESTVSRIRTEHFPLTLESARPSHTSQYLCASSTQDRRFQETQYFGPGTRLLVL.

The chain links TRBV5-1 to TRBJ2-7; 10 positions agree with TRBD1. V gave up 4 bases and J gave up 5 bases; unmatched junction bases: 6. This CDR3 region has 14 residues. Germline V gene data show CDR1 as SGHRS and CDR2 as YFSETQ. CDR3 loop: CASSGTGARDEQYF. The CDR3 DNA reads as TGCGCCAGCAGCGGGACAGGGGCGAGAGACGAGCAGTACTTC.

This sequence joins TRBV9 and TRBJ2-7, with D perhaps matching TRBD2 (8 bases). The V and J ends lost 4 bases and 2 bases respectively, with 16 bases between them. Germline CDR1 SGDLS, CDR2 YYNGEE. CDR3 length equals 15 residues. CDR3 protein: CASSQGGLGPYEQYF. DNA for the CDR3: TGTGCCAGCAGCCAGGGGGGACTAGGGCCCTACGAGCAGTACTTC.

The rearrangement uses TRBV7-8 and TRBJ2-7; 14 bases are a match to TRBD2. The CDR3 loop spans 17 amino acids. Per germline, CDR1 SGHVS and CDR2 FQNEAQ. Unmatched junction bases numbered 8, after V lost 4 bases and J lost 3 bases. In nucleotides, the CDR3 is TGTGCCAGCAGCTCGTATCCGGGACTAGCGGGAGACTACGAGCAGTACTTC. It translates to CASSSYPGLAGDYEQYF. Full variable domain (outside the CDR3, taken from reference TRBV7-8 and TRBJ2-7): GAGVSQSPRYKVAKRGQDVALRCDPISGHVSLFWYQQALGQGPEFLTYFQNEAQLDKSGLPSDRFFAERPEGSVSTLKIQRTQQEDSAVYLCASSSYPGLAGDYEQYFGPGTRLTVT.

The chain uses TRBV30 and TRBJ1-5, with 9 bases identical to TRBD1. The CDR3 runs 17 residues. Germline values: CDR1 GTSNPN, CDR2 SVGIG (reference sequence). The V and J ends lost 2 bases and 9 bases, in that order; junction bases with no gene match: 17. In DNA form, the CDR3 reads TGTGCCTGGAGTCTCGATTCCGGGACAGGGAGTGTTGCGCCCCAGCATTTT. It encodes CAWSLDSGTGSVAPQHF. Using reference TRBV30 and TRBJ1-5 for the parts outside the CDR3, the full variable domain is SQTIHQWPATLVQPVGSPLSLECTVEGTSNPNLYWYRQAAGRGLQLLFYSVGIGQISSEVPQNLSASRPQDRQFILSSKKLLLSDSGFYLCAWSLDSGTGSVAPQHFGDGTRLSIL.

V and J are TRBV9 and TRBJ2-3; 11 bases are a match to TRBD2. This CDR3 spans 16 amino acids. The J segment lost 6 bases and the V segment lost 4 bases, leaving 10 bases of the junction unmatched. From germline, CDR1 is SGDLS and CDR2 YYNGEE. CDR3 nucleotides: TGTGCCAGCAGCCCGGGGACTAGCGGAGGGGGGGATACGCAGTATTTT. The encoded protein is CASSPGTSGGGDTQYF.

The chain couples TRBV7-8 to TRBJ2-7; tentative D call: TRBD1 (5 bases). In germline, CDR1 is SGHVS, CDR2 FQNEAQ. The CDR3 totals 15 residues. Trimming pared 5 bases from V and 0 bases from J, leaving 14 bases between. The CDR3 DNA reads TGTGCCAGCAGCCCCCGACAGTTCCCCTCCTACGAGCAGTACTTC. Encoded protein: CASSPRQFPSYEQYF.

The CDR3 here is CSGRLAGGSNYNEQFF. CDR3 DNA: TGCAGCGGTCGACTAGCGGGAGGGTCTAACTACAATGAGCAGTTCTTC. The J gene is TRBJ2-1, the V gene TRBV29-1; 14 nucleotides agree with TRBD2. Germline V gene lookup returns CDR1 SQVTM and CDR2 ANQGSEA. The CDR3 sequence is 16 residues long. J was trimmed by 3 bases and V by 7 bases; bases with no gene match: 8.